These 5 T cell receptor beta chains were sequenced from one sample in a study of blood T cell repertoires in COVID-19. Here immunoSEQ multiplex PCR was the method, and the copy in TCRdb shows in-frame clones only, minus some. The sample has 150,000 to 200,000 clones; roughly 86% are singletons. The sequenced sample was peripheral blood. These receptors were taken from a man aged 60 to 69 with COVID-19, enrolled during active disease.

The CDR3 here is CASSLGRDRPYEQYF. For the CDR3, the DNA is TGTGCCAGCAGCTTAGGCCGGGACAGGCCCTACGAGCAGTACTTC. This chain uses TRBV7-8 with TRBJ2-7; 8 nucleotides match TRBD1. Germline V gene lookup returns CDR1 SGHVS and CDR2 FQNEAQ. The V segment lost 1 base and the J segment 2 bases; nucleotides outside the gene matches: 4. There are 15 residues in the CDR3.

The rearrangement links TRBV7-2 to TRBJ2-7; 8 nucleotides line up with TRBD1. Looked up from germline, CDR1 is SGHTA and CDR2 is FQGNSA. After removal of 1 base from V and 6 bases from J, the junction contained 2 bases not matched to a gene. The CDR3 has 13 residues. CDR3 DNA sequence: TGTGCCAGCAGCTTAGACAGGGGGGCCGAGCAGTACTTC. This gives the protein CASSLDRGAEQYF.

Concerning this clone: Other DNA sequences within the sample encode an identical CDR3. V and J are TRBV7-2 and TRBJ2-1; the match to TRBD1 covers 10 bases. Trimming at V came to 1 base and at J to 7 bases, leaving 1 base not matched to a gene. The V gene's germline CDR1 is SGHTA and CDR2 FQGNSA. This CDR3 region has 14 residues. The CDR3 region has the DNA TGTGCCAGCAGCTTAGGGACAGGGGGGAATGAGCAGTTCTTC. This translates into CASSLGTGGNEQFF.

The rearrangement links TRBV11-3 to TRBJ2-1, with 10 bases fitting TRBD2. The CDR3 consists of 14 residues. V was pared by 8 bases and J by 7 bases, with 8 bases of the junction left unmatched. Germline loops: CDR1 SGHNT, CDR2 YENEEA. This CDR3 is CASGKLAGANEQFF. CDR3 in DNA: TGTGCCAGCGGGAAGCTAGCGGGAGCAAATGAGCAGTTCTTC.

CDR3 sequence reads: CASSLRPTSGPPTDTQYF. Written as DNA, the CDR3 is TGTGCCAGCAGTCTACGCCCGACTAGCGGGCCTCCCACAGATACGCAGTATTTT. The V call is TRBV5-6, the J call TRBJ2-3; 10 bases match TRBD2. Per the germline V gene, CDR1 is SGHDT and CDR2 is YYEEEE. J lost 2 bases, V lost 5 bases, and 14 bases had no gene match. CDR3 size: 18 residues.